This T cell receptor (beta chain) was captured in a study of T cells expressing NK-cell markers (dated by TCRdb to 2018 to 2021). With respect to the entire study: Three sorted T-cell subsets (CD3+CD56+NKG2C+, CD3+CD56+NKG2C- and CD3+CD56-NKG2C+) from several donors had their TCR beta-chain repertoires profiled. Sequencing of the libraries produced 2 x 150 bp reads on Illumina HiSeq 2000/2500, MiSeq or NextSeq. Most of the eight sequenced donors were HCMV-seropositive and one was HCMV-seronegative. The eight sequenced donors were randomly selected healthy volunteers, three men and five women. Overall study outcomes, separate from this receptor: Whether the expanded NKG2C-expressing T cell clones were specific for HCMV antigens remained unclear. Those dominant clonotypes were again the most abundant among CD3+CD56-NKG2C+ cells in a handful of donors, at about 25-65%. For over five donors, the dominant CD3+CD56+NKG2C+ clonotypes were among the top 10 CD8+ clonotypes and accounted for roughly 1.0-8% of CD8+ T cells.

Concerning this clonotype itself: There is no known antigen for this receptor.

To determine HCMV serostatus, a commercial ELISA kit was used to detect HCMV-specific IgG in serum. Ficoll density gradient centrifugation was used to isolate peripheral blood mononuclear cells from blood. Taken from the germline V gene (reference sequence), the CDR1 and CDR2 loops are LNHDA and SQIVND. Measured from the cysteine to the phenylalanine, the CDR3 is 21 residues long. Only the protein is available. Sequencing was performed on an Illumina HiSeq 2000. TCR beta cDNA libraries were made by 5'RACE template switching that added a universal primer site and unique molecular identifiers. cDNA synthesis was primed from the TCR beta constant segment, followed by two successive PCR amplification steps. Per the authors' processing: MIGEC was used to demultiplex reads and group the reads by UMI, and MiTCR was used to assemble and quantify clonotypes. To exclude erroneous sequences, any TCR cDNA sequence not supported by at least two reads was discarded. The tcR package was used for downstream repertoire analysis, and clonotypes were matched across fractions by CDR3 nucleotide sequence plus V segment. VDJmatch was used to annotate antigen specificity against VDJdb, with one amino acid substitution allowed in CDR3. With the reads reprocessed by TCRdb, a single entry stands for each CDR3 protein sequence and no DNA is reported. TCRdb, not the authors, supplied the V and J calls. This sample's records show about 190,000 distinct CDR3 sequences. Jointly, the top ten make up roughly 21% of the sample.

The sequencing sample was made of blood T cells: a sorted CD56 or NKG2C T cell subset, CD4+ or CD8+ T cells, or bulk PBMC T cells (not recorded which). This clonotype was sampled from a man aged 18 to 70 in good health. Rearrangement joined TRBV19 to TRBJ2-6; TCRdb reports TRBD2, a call that lacks DNA to check it against. For the CDR3, the sequence is CASSIKTSGGHLISGANVLTF.